This T cell receptor beta chain emerged from a study of blood T cell repertoires in COVID-19. Study background: Spain, Italy and the United States supplied samples that represented acute and convalescent COVID-19. The cDNA or gDNA used as material had been derived from T cells, B-cell-depleted T cells, or PBMCs.

Authors' processing steps: From reference gene primer amplification, estimates of nucleated cell counts were derived. The repertoire was sequenced with immunoSEQ multiplex PCR; TCRdb's copy has only in-frame clones and lacks some. Clonal size and the V and J genes are those of that table, whereas D and trimming came from the DNA. Of about 310,000 clones listed, roughly 84% were seen once; the top ten hold 1%. Sequencing was carried out using peripheral blood. This receptor was obtained from a man between 50 and 59 years old with active or convalescent COVID-19.

CDR3 nucleotide sequence: TGTGCCAGCATCTCGGGTACTAGCGGGGGACCGGCACAAGAGACCCAGTACTTC. Translating gives CASISGTSGGPAQETQYF. This chain uses TRBV11-2 with TRBJ2-5, with 11 bases aligning to TRBD2. Trimming took 7 bases from V and 2 from J; bases not matched to a gene: 15. The CDR3 extends over 18 amino acids. CDR1 and CDR2 from the germline V gene are SGHAT and FQNNGV.